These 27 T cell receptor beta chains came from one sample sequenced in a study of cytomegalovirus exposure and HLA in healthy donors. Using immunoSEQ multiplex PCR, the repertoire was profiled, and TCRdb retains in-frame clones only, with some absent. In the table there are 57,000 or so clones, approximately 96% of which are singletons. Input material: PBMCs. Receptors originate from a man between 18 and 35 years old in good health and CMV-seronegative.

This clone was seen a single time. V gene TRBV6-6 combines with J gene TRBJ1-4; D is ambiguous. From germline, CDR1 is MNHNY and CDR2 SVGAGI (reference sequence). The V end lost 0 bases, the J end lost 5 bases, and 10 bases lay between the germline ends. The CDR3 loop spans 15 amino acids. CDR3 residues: CASSYSPRHNEKLFF. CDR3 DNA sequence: TGTGCCAGCAGTTACTCACCCAGGCACAATGAAAAACTGTTTTTT.

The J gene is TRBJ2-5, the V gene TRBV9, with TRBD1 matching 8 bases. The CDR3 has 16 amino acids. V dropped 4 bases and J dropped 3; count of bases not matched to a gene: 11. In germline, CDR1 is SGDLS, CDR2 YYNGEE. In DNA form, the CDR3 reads TGTGCCAGCAGCCCTCCGGACAGGGATTATAAAGAGACCCAGTACTTC. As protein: CASSPPDRDYKETQYF.

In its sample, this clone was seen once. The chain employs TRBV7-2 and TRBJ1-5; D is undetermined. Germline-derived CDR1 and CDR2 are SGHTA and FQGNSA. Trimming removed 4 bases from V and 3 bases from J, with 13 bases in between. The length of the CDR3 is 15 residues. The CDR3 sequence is CASSSEGGYNQPQHF. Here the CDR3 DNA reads TGTGCCAGCAGCTCCGAAGGAGGATACAATCAGCCCCAGCATTTT.

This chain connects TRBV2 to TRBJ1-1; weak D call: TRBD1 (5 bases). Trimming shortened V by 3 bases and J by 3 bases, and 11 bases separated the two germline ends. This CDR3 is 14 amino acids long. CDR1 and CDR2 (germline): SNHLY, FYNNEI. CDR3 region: CASSDEEGYTEAFF. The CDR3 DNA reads TGTGCCAGCAGTGATGAGGAGGGGTACACTGAAGCTTTCTTT.

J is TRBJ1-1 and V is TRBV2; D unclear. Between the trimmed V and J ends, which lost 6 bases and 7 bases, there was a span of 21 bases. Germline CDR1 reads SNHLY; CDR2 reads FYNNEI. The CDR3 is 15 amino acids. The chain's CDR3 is CASSVKLTGFGEAFF. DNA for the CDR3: TGTGCCAGCAGCGTAAAGCTGACCGGGTTCGGTGAAGCTTTCTTT.

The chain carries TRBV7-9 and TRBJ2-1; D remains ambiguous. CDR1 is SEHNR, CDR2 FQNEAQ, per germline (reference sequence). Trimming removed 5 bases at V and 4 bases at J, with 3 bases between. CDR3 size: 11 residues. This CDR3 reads CASSPYNEQFF. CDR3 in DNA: TGTGCCAGCAGCCCGTACAATGAGCAGTTCTTC.

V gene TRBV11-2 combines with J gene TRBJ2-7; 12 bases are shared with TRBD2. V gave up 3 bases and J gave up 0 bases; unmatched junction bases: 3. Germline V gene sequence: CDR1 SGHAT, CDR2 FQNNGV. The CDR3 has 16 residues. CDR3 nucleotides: TGTGCCAGCAGCTTGAAGACTAGCGGGAGCTCCTACGAGCAGTACTTC. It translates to CASSLKTSGSSYEQYF. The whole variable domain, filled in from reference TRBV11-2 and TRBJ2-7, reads EAGVAQSPRYKIIEKRQSVAFWCNPISGHATLYWYQQILGQGPKLLIQFQNNGVVDDSQLPKDRFSAERLKGVDSTLKIQPAKLEDSAVYLCASSLKTSGSSYEQYFGPGTRLTVT.

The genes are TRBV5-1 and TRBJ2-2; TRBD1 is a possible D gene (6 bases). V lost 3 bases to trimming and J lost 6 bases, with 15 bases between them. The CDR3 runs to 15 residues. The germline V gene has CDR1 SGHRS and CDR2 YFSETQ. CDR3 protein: CASSSNRVGSGELFF. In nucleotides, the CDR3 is TGCGCCAGCAGCTCCAACAGGGTCGGGTCCGGGGAGCTGTTTTTT.

The CDR3 DNA sequence: TGCGCCAGCAGTCCCGGGACAGGGATCCATCAGCCCCAGCATTTT. Amino acid sequence: CASSPGTGIHQPQHF. The rearrangement links TRBV4-1 to TRBJ1-5, with 9 bases fitting TRBD1. The CDR3 loop spans 15 amino acids. Looked up from germline, CDR1 is MGHRA and CDR2 is YSYEKL. Germline trimming cut 6 bases from V and 5 bases from J; bases unmatched to any gene: 8.

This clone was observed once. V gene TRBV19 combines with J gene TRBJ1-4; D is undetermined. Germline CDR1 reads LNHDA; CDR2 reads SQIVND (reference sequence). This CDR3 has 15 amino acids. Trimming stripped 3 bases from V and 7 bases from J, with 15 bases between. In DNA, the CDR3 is TGTGCCAGTAGTATTTACGGTCGCGCATTTGAAAAACTGTTTTTT. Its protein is CASSIYGRAFEKLFF.

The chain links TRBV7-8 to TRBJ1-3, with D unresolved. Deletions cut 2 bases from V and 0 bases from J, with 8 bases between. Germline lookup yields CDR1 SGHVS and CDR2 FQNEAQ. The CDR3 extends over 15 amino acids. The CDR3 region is CASSLLTGSGNTIYF. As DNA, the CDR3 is TGTGCCAGCAGCTTACTTACGGGCTCTGGAAACACCATATATTTT.

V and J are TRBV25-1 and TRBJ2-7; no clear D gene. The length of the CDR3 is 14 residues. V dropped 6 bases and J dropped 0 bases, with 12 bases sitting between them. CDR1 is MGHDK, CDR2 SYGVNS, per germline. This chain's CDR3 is CASSLTSSSYEQYF. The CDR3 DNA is TGTGCCAGCAGCCTGACCTCTAGCTCCTACGAGCAGTACTTC.

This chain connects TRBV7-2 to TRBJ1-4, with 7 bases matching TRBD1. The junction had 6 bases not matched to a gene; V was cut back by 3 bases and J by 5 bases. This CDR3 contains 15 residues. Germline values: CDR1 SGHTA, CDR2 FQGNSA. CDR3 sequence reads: CASSFGQAVNEKLFF. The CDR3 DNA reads TGTGCCAGCAGCTTCGGACAGGCCGTAAATGAAAAACTGTTTTTT.

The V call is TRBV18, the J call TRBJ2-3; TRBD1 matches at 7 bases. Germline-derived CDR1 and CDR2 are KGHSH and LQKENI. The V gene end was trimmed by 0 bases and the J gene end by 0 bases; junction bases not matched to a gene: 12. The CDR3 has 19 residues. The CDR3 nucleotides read TGTGCCAGCTCACCACCTTCAGCCAGGGGGACCGCTAGCACAGATACGCAGTATTTT. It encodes CASSPPSARGTASTDTQYF. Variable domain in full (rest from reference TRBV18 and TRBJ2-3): NAGVMQNPRHLVRRRGQEARLRCSPMKGHSHVYWYRQLPEEGLKFMVYLQKENIIDESGMPKERFSAEFPKEGPSILRIQQVVRGDSAAYFCASSPPSARGTASTDTQYFGPGTRLTVL.

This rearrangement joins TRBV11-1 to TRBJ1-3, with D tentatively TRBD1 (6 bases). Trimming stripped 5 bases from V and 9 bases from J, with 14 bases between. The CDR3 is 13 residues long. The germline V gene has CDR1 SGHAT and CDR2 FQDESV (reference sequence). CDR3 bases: TGTGCCAGCAGCACCCGGGACATGAGCACCATATATTTT. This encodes CASSTRDMSTIYF.

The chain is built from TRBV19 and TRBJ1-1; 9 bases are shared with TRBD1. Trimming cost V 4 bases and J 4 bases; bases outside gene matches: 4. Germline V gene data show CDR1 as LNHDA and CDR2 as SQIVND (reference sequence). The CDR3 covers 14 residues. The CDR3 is CASSTGQGSTEAFF. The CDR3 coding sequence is TGTGCCAGTAGTACAGGACAGGGGAGCACTGAAGCTTTCTTT.

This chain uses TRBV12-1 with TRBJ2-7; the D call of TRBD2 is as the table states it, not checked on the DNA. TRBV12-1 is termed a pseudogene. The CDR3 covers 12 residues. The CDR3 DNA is TGTGCCAGCAGCCATAGCGGATACGAGCAGTACTTC. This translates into CASSHSGYEQYF.

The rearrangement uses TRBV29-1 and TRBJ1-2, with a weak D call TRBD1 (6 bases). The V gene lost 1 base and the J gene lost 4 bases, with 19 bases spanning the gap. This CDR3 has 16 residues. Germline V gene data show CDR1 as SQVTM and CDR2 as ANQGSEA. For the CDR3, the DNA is TGCAGCGTTGAAGCTCGGGGGCGGGGGGCCAGCTATGGCTACACCTTC. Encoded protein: CSVEARGRGASYGYTF.

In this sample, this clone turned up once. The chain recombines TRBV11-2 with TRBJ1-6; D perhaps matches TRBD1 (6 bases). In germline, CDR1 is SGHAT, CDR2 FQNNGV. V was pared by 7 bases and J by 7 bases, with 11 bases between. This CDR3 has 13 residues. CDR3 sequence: CASTQGRNSPLHF. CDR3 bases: TGTGCCAGCACCCAGGGGCGGAATTCACCCCTCCACTTT.

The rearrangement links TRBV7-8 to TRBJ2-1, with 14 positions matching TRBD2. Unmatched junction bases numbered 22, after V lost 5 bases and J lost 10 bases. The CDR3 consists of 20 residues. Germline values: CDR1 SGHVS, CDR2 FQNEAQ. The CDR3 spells CASSHAGLAGAFPHLWEQFF. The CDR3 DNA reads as TGTGCCAGCAGCCACGCGGGACTAGCGGGAGCGTTCCCGCATCTTTGGGAGCAGTTCTTC.

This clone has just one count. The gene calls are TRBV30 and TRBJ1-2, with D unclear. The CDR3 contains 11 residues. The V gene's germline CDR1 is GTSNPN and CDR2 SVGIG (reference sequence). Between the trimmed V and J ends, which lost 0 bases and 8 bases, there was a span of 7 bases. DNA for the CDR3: TGTGCCTGGAGTGTACTAGTCGGCTACACCTTC. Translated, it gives CAWSVLVGYTF.

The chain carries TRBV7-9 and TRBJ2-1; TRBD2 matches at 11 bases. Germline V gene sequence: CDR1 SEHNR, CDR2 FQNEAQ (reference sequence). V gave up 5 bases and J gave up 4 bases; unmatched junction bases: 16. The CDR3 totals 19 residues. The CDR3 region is CASSPGSLAGGPFYNEQFF. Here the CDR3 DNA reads TGTGCCAGCAGCCCTGGGAGTCTAGCGGGAGGCCCCTTTTACAATGAGCAGTTCTTC. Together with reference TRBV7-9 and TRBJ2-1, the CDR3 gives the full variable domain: DTGVSQNPRHKITKRGQNVTFRCDPISEHNRLYWYRQTLGQGPEFLTYFQNEAQLEKSRLLSDRFSAERPKGSFSTLEIQRTEQGDSAMYLCASSPGSLAGGPFYNEQFFGPGTRLTVL.

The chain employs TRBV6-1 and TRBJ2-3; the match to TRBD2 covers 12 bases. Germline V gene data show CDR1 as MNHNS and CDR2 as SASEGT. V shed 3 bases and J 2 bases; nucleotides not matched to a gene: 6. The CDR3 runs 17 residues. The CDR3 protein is CASSDRTSGAFTDTQYF. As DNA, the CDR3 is TGTGCCAGCAGTGATAGGACTAGCGGGGCGTTCACAGATACGCAGTATTTT.

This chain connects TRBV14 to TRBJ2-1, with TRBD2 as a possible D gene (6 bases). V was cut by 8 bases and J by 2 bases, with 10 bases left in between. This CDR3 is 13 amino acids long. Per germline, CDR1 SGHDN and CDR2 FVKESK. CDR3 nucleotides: TGTGCCAGCGGCGGCGGGACCTACAATGAGCAGTTCTTC. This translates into CASGGGTYNEQFF.

DNA of the CDR3: TGCAGCGTTGATAAAGGGACAGCAGATACTAACTATGGCTACACCTTC. Amino acids: CSVDKGTADTNYGYTF. The chain couples TRBV29-1 to TRBJ1-2; 7 nucleotides align to TRBD1. There are 16 residues in the CDR3. Germline values: CDR1 SQVTM, CDR2 ANQGSEA. V was pared by 3 bases and J by 0 bases, with 10 bases of the junction left unmatched.

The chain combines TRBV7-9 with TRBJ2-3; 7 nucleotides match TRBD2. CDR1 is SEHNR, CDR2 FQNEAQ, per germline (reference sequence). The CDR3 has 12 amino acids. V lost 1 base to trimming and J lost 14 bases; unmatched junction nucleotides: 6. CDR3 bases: TGTGCCAGCAGCTTAGGGACTAGTGGATTGTATTTT. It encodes CASSLGTSGLYF.

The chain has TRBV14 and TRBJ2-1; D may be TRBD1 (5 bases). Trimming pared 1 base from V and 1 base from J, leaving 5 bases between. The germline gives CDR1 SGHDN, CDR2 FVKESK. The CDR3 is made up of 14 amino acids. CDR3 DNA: TGTGCCAGCAGCCAAGGACAGTCCTACAATGAGCAGTTCTTC. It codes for CASSQGQSYNEQFF.